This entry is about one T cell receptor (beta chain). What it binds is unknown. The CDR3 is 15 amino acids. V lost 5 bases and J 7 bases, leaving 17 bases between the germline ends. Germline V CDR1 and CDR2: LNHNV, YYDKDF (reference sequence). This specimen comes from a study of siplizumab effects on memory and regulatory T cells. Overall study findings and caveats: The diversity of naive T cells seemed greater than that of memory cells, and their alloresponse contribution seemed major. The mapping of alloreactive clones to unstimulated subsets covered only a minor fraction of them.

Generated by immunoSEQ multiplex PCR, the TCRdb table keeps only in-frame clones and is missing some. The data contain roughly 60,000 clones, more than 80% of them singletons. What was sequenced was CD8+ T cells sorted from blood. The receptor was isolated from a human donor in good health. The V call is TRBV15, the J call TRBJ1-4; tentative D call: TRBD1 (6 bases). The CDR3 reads CATSGDRLGSEKLFF. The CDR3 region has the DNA TGTGCCACCAGCGGTGACAGGCTAGGGAGTGAAAAACTGTTTTTT.